A selection of T cell receptor beta chains follows, all from one sample in a study of blood T cell repertoires in COVID-19. Assay: immunoSEQ multiplex PCR; the TCRdb copy retains only in-frame clones and omits some. Of about 87,000 clones listed, around four fifths are singletons. Sequenced sample: peripheral blood. These receptors were collected from a woman aged 70 to 79 with acute or convalescent COVID-19. CDR3s include the opening cysteine and the closing phenylalanine or tryptophan. Fields, in order: clone size, V gene, D gene, J gene, CDR3 protein, CDR3 DNA. A D gene is named only where the DNA matches it firmly. Clone size is stated in some rows and not others, as once, few, many or a class when expanded.

abundance: .; v_gene: TRBV11-2; d_gene: TRBD1; j_gene: TRBJ1-2; CDR3aa: CASSSRQGSYTF; CDR3nt: TGTGCCAGCAGCTCCCGACAGGGAAGCTACACCTTC
abundance: once; v_gene: TRBV10-2; d_gene: TRBD1; j_gene: TRBJ1-4; CDR3aa: CASSDSGRGTTNEKLFF; CDR3nt: TGCGCCAGCAGTGACTCAGGCAGGGGGACAACTAATGAAAAACTGTTTTTT
abundance: .; v_gene: TRBV5-4; d_gene: TRBD1; j_gene: TRBJ2-5; CDR3aa: CASSNAGGQETQYF; CDR3nt: TGTGCCAGCAGCAACGCAGGGGGTCAAGAGACCCAGTACTTC
abundance: .; v_gene: TRBV5-1; d_gene: .; j_gene: TRBJ2-2; CDR3aa: CASRPGGANTGELFF; CDR3nt: TGCGCCAGCCGGCCTGGCGGGGCGAACACCGGGGAGCTGTTTTTT
abundance: .; v_gene: TRBV11-3; d_gene: .; j_gene: TRBJ1-1; CDR3aa: CASSLGVGTEAFF; CDR3nt: TGTGCCAGCAGCTTAGGAGTTGGCACTGAAGCTTTCTTT
abundance: once; v_gene: TRBV10-2; d_gene: .; j_gene: TRBJ1-2; CDR3aa: CASSPSEGNGYTF; CDR3nt: TGCGCCAGCAGTCCCTCTGAGGGAAATGGCTACACCTTC
abundance: .; v_gene: TRBV12-3/TRBV12-4; d_gene: .; j_gene: TRBJ1-6; CDR3aa: CASSSGYSPLHF; CDR3nt: TGTGCCAGCAGTTCAGGGTATTCACCCCTCCACTTT
abundance: .; v_gene: TRBV7-7; d_gene: .; j_gene: TRBJ1-2; CDR3aa: CASSPTPDRLQISYGYTF; CDR3nt: TGTGCTAGCAGCCCTACCCCCGACAGGCTCCAAATTTCCTATGGCTACACCTTC
abundance: .; v_gene: TRBV6-4; d_gene: .; j_gene: TRBJ2-3; CDR3aa: CASSEDRNTDTQYF; CDR3nt: TGTGCCAGCAGTGAGGACAGAAACACAGATACGCAATATTTT
abundance: .; v_gene: TRBV28; d_gene: TRBD1; j_gene: TRBJ1-1; CDR3aa: CASSLGAGGGWNTEAFF; CDR3nt: TGTGCCAGCAGTTTAGGGGCAGGGGGCGGGTGGAACACTGAAGCTTTCTTT
abundance: .; v_gene: TRBV29-1; d_gene: .; j_gene: TRBJ1-2; CDR3aa: CSVGSGIGVGYTF; CDR3nt: TGCAGCGTTGGGAGTGGTATCGGTGTCGGCTACACCTTC
abundance: .; v_gene: TRBV18; d_gene: .; j_gene: TRBJ1-1; CDR3aa: CASSPSGEGTEAFF; CDR3nt: TGTGCCAGCTCCCCGTCGGGTGAGGGCACTGAAGCTTTCTTT
abundance: once; v_gene: TRBV5-6; d_gene: .; j_gene: TRBJ1-2; CDR3aa: CASSTDIPNYGYTF; CDR3nt: TGTGCCAGCAGCACGGACATCCCTAACTATGGCTACACCTTC
abundance: .; v_gene: TRBV5-1; d_gene: .; j_gene: TRBJ2-7; CDR3aa: CASSLGTVTYEQYF; CDR3nt: TGCGCCAGCAGCTTGGGGACAGTAACCTACGAGCAGTACTTC
abundance: .; v_gene: TRBV27; d_gene: .; j_gene: TRBJ2-1; CDR3aa: CASSYRVYNEQFF; CDR3nt: TGTGCCAGCAGTTACAGGGTTTACAATGAGCAGTTCTTC
abundance: few; v_gene: TRBV11-2; d_gene: TRBD1; j_gene: TRBJ1-5; CDR3aa: CASSTRGRESPQHF; CDR3nt: TGTGCCAGCAGTACCAGGGGGCGCGAGTCGCCCCAGCATTTT
abundance: .; v_gene: TRBV29-1; d_gene: TRBD1; j_gene: TRBJ1-1; CDR3aa: CSATGGAEAFF; CDR3nt: TGCAGCGCCACAGGGGGTGCTGAAGCTTTCTTT
abundance: .; v_gene: TRBV27; d_gene: TRBD1; j_gene: TRBJ1-1; CDR3aa: CASRTGQKNTEAFF; CDR3nt: TGTGCCAGCAGAACGGGACAGAAGAACACTGAAGCTTTCTTT
abundance: .; v_gene: TRBV5-1; d_gene: TRBD1; j_gene: TRBJ2-5; CDR3aa: CASSFGTAEETQYF; CDR3nt: TGCGCCAGCAGCTTCGGGACAGCCGAAGAGACCCAGTACTTC
abundance: once; v_gene: TRBV30; d_gene: .; j_gene: TRBJ2-3; CDR3aa: CAWSVPGADTQYF; CDR3nt: TGTGCCTGGAGTGTACCGGGGGCAGATACGCAGTATTTT
abundance: .; v_gene: TRBV2; d_gene: TRBD1; j_gene: TRBJ2-2; CDR3aa: CASLRDRGSGELFF; CDR3nt: TGTGCCAGCCTCAGGGACAGGGGCAGCGGGGAGCTGTTTTTT
abundance: few; v_gene: TRBV11-2; d_gene: TRBD1; j_gene: TRBJ1-1; CDR3aa: CASSFRTGPPTTEAFF; CDR3nt: TGTGCCAGCAGCTTCCGGACAGGTCCCCCGACCACTGAAGCTTTCTTT
abundance: .; v_gene: TRBV19; d_gene: .; j_gene: TRBJ1-3; CDR3aa: CASSPRLGSGNTIYF; CDR3nt: TGTGCCAGTAGTCCCAGGTTGGGCTCTGGAAACACCATATATTTT
abundance: .; v_gene: TRBV7-9; d_gene: TRBD1; j_gene: TRBJ1-1; CDR3aa: CASSHGTDQAFF; CDR3nt: TGTGCCAGCAGCCACGGGACAGACCAAGCTTTCTTT
abundance: .; v_gene: TRBV5-1; d_gene: .; j_gene: TRBJ2-1; CDR3aa: CASSLSGWNDLYNEQFF; CDR3nt: TGCGCCAGCAGTCTGTCCGGGTGGAATGACCTTTACAATGAGCAGTTCTTC
abundance: .; v_gene: TRBV2; d_gene: .; j_gene: TRBJ1-5; CDR3aa: CASSTQGHGNQPQHF; CDR3nt: TGTGCCAGCAGTACTCAGGGGCATGGCAATCAGCCCCAGCATTTT
abundance: .; v_gene: TRBV2; d_gene: TRBD1; j_gene: TRBJ1-4; CDR3aa: CASRDAGTGNEKLFF; CDR3nt: TGTGCCAGCAGAGATGCCGGGACAGGGAATGAAAAACTGTTTTTT
abundance: .; v_gene: TRBV3-1/TRBV3-2; d_gene: TRBD1; j_gene: TRBJ1-1; CDR3aa: CASSDGQGRTEAFF; CDR3nt: TGTGCCAGCAGCGACGGACAGGGGCGGACTGAAGCTTTCTTT
abundance: .; v_gene: TRBV5-1; d_gene: TRBD2; j_gene: TRBJ2-1; CDR3aa: CASSLLAGGKGEQFF; CDR3nt: TGCGCCAGCAGCCTCCTAGCGGGGGGCAAGGGGGAGCAGTTCTTC
abundance: .; v_gene: TRBV15; d_gene: .; j_gene: TRBJ2-1; CDR3aa: CATSSLQLNEQFF; CDR3nt: TGTGCCACCAGCAGTCTCCAACTAAATGAGCAGTTCTTC
abundance: .; v_gene: TRBV12-3/TRBV12-4; d_gene: .; j_gene: TRBJ2-2; CDR3aa: CASRPGPTGELFF; CDR3nt: TGTGCCAGCAGGCCAGGCCCCACCGGGGAGCTGTTTTTT
abundance: .; v_gene: TRBV12-3/TRBV12-4; d_gene: .; j_gene: TRBJ1-2; CDR3aa: CASSDRYGYTF; CDR3nt: TGTGCCAGTTCCGACAGGTATGGCTACACCTTC
abundance: .; v_gene: TRBV21-1; d_gene: .; j_gene: TRBJ1-6; CDR3aa: CASSKYRDSRSPLHF; CDR3nt: TGTGCCAGCAGCAAGTACCGGGACAGTCGTTCACCCCTCCACTTT
abundance: .; v_gene: TRBV7-2; d_gene: .; j_gene: TRBJ1-1; CDR3aa: CASRPQGVNTEAFF; CDR3nt: TGTGCCAGCAGACCACAGGGCGTGAACACTGAAGCTTTCTTT
abundance: .; v_gene: TRBV10-3; d_gene: .; j_gene: TRBJ1-1; CDR3aa: CAISAGLPNTEAFF; CDR3nt: TGTGCCATCAGTGCGGGACTCCCCAACACTGAAGCTTTCTTT
abundance: .; v_gene: TRBV2; d_gene: TRBD1; j_gene: TRBJ2-1; CDR3aa: CASSDGTGGANEQFF; CDR3nt: TGTGCCAGCAGTGACGGGACAGGGGGTGCGAATGAGCAGTTCTTC
abundance: .; v_gene: TRBV6-5; d_gene: .; j_gene: TRBJ1-1; CDR3aa: CASRNGGSMNTEAFF; CDR3nt: TGTGCCAGCAGAAACGGGGGGAGCATGAACACTGAAGCTTTCTTT
abundance: .; v_gene: TRBV9; d_gene: .; j_gene: TRBJ2-2; CDR3aa: CASSVAGYPANTGELFF; CDR3nt: TGTGCCAGCAGCGTAGCGGGTTACCCCGCGAACACCGGGGAGCTGTTTTTT